These T cell receptor beta chains were read from a single sample in a study of Graves' ophthalmopathy and Graves' hyperthyroidism. TCRdb analysed the multiplex PCR reads with MiXCR anew, one entry per CDR3 protein. The repertoire has roughly 380,000 distinct CDR3 sequences, 15% of them found once; the top ten carry 5.5% to 7%. Material: peripheral blood. Receptor source: a woman aged 18-35 years with stable Graves' hyperthyroidism. Both conserved end residues are trimmed from each CDR3.

v_gene,j_gene,CDR3aa
TRBV11-1,TRBJ2-7,ASSSERGGWRPYEQY
TRBV6-5,TRBJ1-1,ASSYLAKNTEAF
TRBV3-1,TRBJ2-2,ASSQDPFQKGYGELF
TRBV7-9,TRBJ1-1,ASSRGTGAAF
TRBV6-1,TRBJ2-2,ASSRANTGELF
TRBV6-2/TRBV6-3,TRBJ2-7,ASSTGFGASYEQY
TRBV27,TRBJ1-2,ASGLREQVRDYGYT
TRBV7-6,TRBJ2-7,ASSPNPGQAHEQY
TRBV6-1,TRBJ1-1,ASSGDTATEAF
TRBV12-3/TRBV12-4,TRBJ1-2,ASSADRVYGYT
TRBV19,TRBJ1-1,ASSPAGQPREAF
TRBV6-5,TRBJ1-5,ASSMQGDQPQH
TRBV27,TRBJ1-1,ASGYPTRTNTEAF
TRBV29-1,TRBJ1-1,SVEGGGLTEAF
TRBV6-1,TRBJ2-7,ASRESRGDHNEQY
TRBV6-1,TRBJ1-1,ASSDPTGKAF
TRBV18,TRBJ2-4,ASSPRWTGVDIQY
TRBV6-2/TRBV6-3,TRBJ1-1,ASRRDSGGTEAF
TRBV12-3/TRBV12-4,TRBJ2-7,ASRRLGTYEQY
TRBV5-1,TRBJ2-7,ASSPTSLSYEQY
TRBV11-1,TRBJ2-7,ASSHWSGSDSYEQY
TRBV19,TRBJ1-1,ASSPGPQGAF
TRBV5-1,TRBJ1-1,ASSLIFQGPKDTEAF
TRBV12-3/TRBV12-4,TRBJ2-5,ASSLTGSGETQY
TRBV7-9,TRBJ2-5,ASSLDSPRGETQY
TRBV27,TRBJ1-5,ASSPRGTGKTGQPQH
TRBV7-2,TRBJ2-7,ASSLRRDLEQY
TRBV7-2,TRBJ1-5,ASSSGTGRTNQPQH
TRBV6-1,TRBJ2-5,ASSEALTSGGS
TRBV2,TRBJ2-5,ASSEAPCGIGGAQY
TRBV7-2,TRBJ2-5,ASSLAGGPGETQY
TRBV29-1,TRBJ1-1,SVDDRTGLVF
TRBV12-3/TRBV12-4,TRBJ1-2,ASSHTGAAYGYT